This T cell receptor (beta chain) was captured by sequencing in a study of CD8+CD57+ T cells in acquired aplastic anemia. About the research overall: Sorted CD4+ and CD8+ cell DNA averaged around 3 ug. The average read count for CD4+ cells in healthy donors was 9 million to 14 million.

Germline CDR1 is SGDLS and CDR2 is YYNGEE. This CDR3 is 13 amino acids long. Profiling of TCR beta VDJ combinations and CDR3 sequences used genomic DNA as template. TCRdb reprocessed the reads with MiXCR, giving one entry per CDR3 protein. The sample carries a few hundred thousand distinct CDR3 sequences, approximately 70% recorded once. This clonotype is a singleton in its sample. Its target is not known. One junction end disagrees with the germline gene, perhaps due to a read error. Whole-study results and caveats: Patients shared 25 to 35 CD8+ CDR3 sequences with controls. No significant patient-versus-control difference appeared in CD8+ Simpson's diversity.

Input material: sorted CD4+, CD8+, or CD8+CD57+ T cells (not recorded which) from PBMCs. The gene calls are TRBV9 and TRBJ2-7, with TRBD1 matching 7 bases. The receptor was isolated from a human donor in good health, serving as a control. CDR3 region: CASSVTGNYEEKF. As DNA, the CDR3 is TGTGCCAGCAGTGTGACAGGGAACTACGAGGAGAAATTC.